The clone carrying this T cell receptor (beta chain) occurred a few times. This sample was taken from a study of T-cell reconstitution after alpha-beta-depleted transplantation in children. The TCRbeta library was prepared with unique molecular identifiers. Using its own MiXCR run on the PCR reads, TCRdb lists one record per CDR3 protein. The repertoire includes about 340,000 distinct CDR3 sequences, 9% to 12% of them detected once, and around 2.5% sits in the top ten. Germline V lookup: CDR1 LNHNV, CDR2 YYDKDF (reference sequence). The CDR3 is 17 residues long. Trimming took off 0 bases at V and 4 bases at J, with 17 bases between the two ends.

The clonotype comes from a human donor who donated a stem cell graft to a child with acute lymphoblastic leukemia. V usage is TRBV15 and J usage is TRBJ2-3; either TRBD1 or TRBD2 may fit D (5 bases each). The material sequenced was PBMCs from the stem cell graft donor, taken from the stem cell graft. CDR3 region: CATSRDVGTEMSDTQYF. CDR3 coding DNA: TGTGCCACCAGCAGAGATGTTGGGACGGAGATGTCAGATACGCAGTATTTT. The full variable domain, its missing parts supplied by reference TRBV15 and TRBJ2-3, is DAMVIQNPRYQVTQFGKPVTLSCSQTLNHNVMYWYQQKSSQAPKLLFHYYDKDFNNEADTPDNFQSRRPNTSFCFLDIRSPGLGDTAMYLCATSRDVGTEMSDTQYFGPGTRLTVL.